The source of this T cell receptor beta chain is a study of T cell clusters in autoimmune cytopenias. Each sample's input was around 250 ng genomic DNA, 38,000 or so genome equivalents. TRB rearrangements were amplified by touch-down multiplex PCR with mixed TRB-A/B primers. Reprocessing the multiplex PCR reads, TCRdb reports a single entry for every CDR3 protein and omits DNA. The sample's table shows 6,000 to 7,500 distinct CDR3 sequences. CDR3 length: 14 amino acids. Germline V gene data show CDR1 as MRHNA and CDR2 as SNTAGT. The data were also submitted as part of a second study, on T cell repertoires in aging, cancer and after chemotherapy.

The sequencing sample was made of peripheral blood. This TCR was recovered from a human donor in good health. V and J are TRBV6-4 and TRBJ2-2. CDR3 region: CASRSLTNTGELFF.